Listed here are 30 T cell receptor beta chains from one sample, sequenced in a study of control samples from healthy donors and cancer patients. This table comes from immunoSEQ multiplex PCR, and its TCRdb copy is limited to in-frame clones, with some not included. The sample lists some 100,000 clones; 90% were seen once. The sample comprised blood. These receptors came from a human donor in good health. The donor label of this sample is uncertain.

There are a few counts of this clone. The chain joins TRBV19 to TRBJ1-2; 8 bases line up with TRBD1. V was pared by 1 base and J by 4 bases, with 5 bases of the junction left unmatched. Per the germline V gene, CDR1 is LNHDA and CDR2 is SQIVND (reference sequence). The CDR3 is made up of 15 amino acids. The CDR3 here is CASSIGDRSFYGYTF. The CDR3 bases are TGTGCCAGTAGTATAGGGGACAGGAGCTTCTATGGCTACACCTTC. The full variable domain, rest sourced from reference TRBV19 and TRBJ1-2, is DGGITQSPKYLFRKEGQNVTLSCEQNLNHDAMYWYRQDPGQGLRLIYYSQIVNDFQKGDIAEGYSVSREKKESFPLTVTSAQKNPTAFYLCASSIGDRSFYGYTFGSGTRLTVV.

The V call is TRBV3-1 (or the pseudogene TRBV3-2), the J call TRBJ2-5; D remains ambiguous. CDR3 size: 13 residues. Germline values: CDR1 LGHDT, CDR2 YNNKEL (reference sequence). Deletions cut 6 bases from V and 4 bases from J, with 12 bases between. CDR3 protein: CASSRGRTETQYF. CDR3 nucleotides: TGTGCCAGCAGTCGCGGTAGGACAGAGACCCAGTACTTC.

The gene calls are TRBV7-9 and TRBJ2-2; D is undetermined. Germline loops: CDR1 SEHNR, CDR2 FQNEAQ (reference sequence). V dropped 1 base and J dropped 1 base, with 4 bases sitting between them. The CDR3 is made up of 14 amino acids. CDR3 coding DNA: TGTGCCAGCAGCTTAGGTGGGAACACCGGGGAGCTGTTTTTT. Its protein product is CASSLGGNTGELFF. The whole variable domain, remainder taken from reference TRBV7-9 and TRBJ2-2, is DTGVSQNPRHKITKRGQNVTFRCDPISEHNRLYWYRQTLGQGPEFLTYFQNEAQLEKSRLLSDRFSAERPKGSFSTLEIQRTEQGDSAMYLCASSLGGNTGELFFGEGSRLTVL.

This chain joins TRBV3-1 (or the pseudogene TRBV3-2) and TRBJ2-2; no firm D call. Germline lookup yields CDR1 LGHDT and CDR2 YNNKEL (reference sequence). Trimming removed 3 bases at V and 5 bases at J, with 4 bases between. The CDR3 is 12 amino acids. This chain's CDR3 is CASSHATGELFF. For the CDR3, the DNA is TGTGCCAGCAGCCACGCAACCGGGGAGCTGTTTTTT.

This chain joins TRBV2 and TRBJ2-3; D is uncertain. Deletions cut 5 bases from V and 2 bases from J, with 11 bases between. The CDR3 covers 14 residues. Germline CDR1 is SNHLY and CDR2 is FYNNEI. CDR3 sequence (DNA): TGTGCCAGCAGTATCGAGCGATCCACAGATACGCAGTATTTT. It translates to CASSIERSTDTQYF.

V and J are TRBV2 and TRBJ2-2, with 8 bases matching TRBD1. Per the germline V gene, CDR1 is SNHLY and CDR2 is FYNNEI. V dropped 6 bases and J dropped 10; count of bases not matched to a gene: 10. This CDR3 comprises 14 residues. For the CDR3, the DNA is TGTGCCAGCAGACTTCGGACAGGGAGCGAGGAGCTGTTTTTT. Translated, it gives CASRLRTGSEELFF.

The gene calls are TRBV11-2 and TRBJ2-7; the D is unclear. CDR1 is SGHAT, CDR2 FQNNGV, per germline. The CDR3 covers 12 residues. V lost 4 bases and J lost 6, with 10 bases in between. The chain's CDR3 is CASSSRDGEQYF. The CDR3, as DNA: TGTGCCAGCAGCTCGAGAGACGGCGAGCAGTACTTC.

V usage is TRBV4-1 and J usage is TRBJ1-2, with a weak D call TRBD1 (5 bases). Germline CDR1 MGHRA, CDR2 YSYEKL. V was pared by 3 bases and J by 3 bases, with 11 bases between. The CDR3 extends over 14 amino acids. The CDR3 DNA sequence: TGCGCCAGCAGCCATCAGGGTAGGGACTATGGCTACACCTTC. This sequence encodes CASSHQGRDYGYTF.

V gene TRBV19 combines with J gene TRBJ1-1; tentative D call: TRBD1 (5 bases). In germline, CDR1 is LNHDA, CDR2 SQIVND (reference sequence). The CDR3 consists of 16 residues. V shed 5 bases and J shed 0 bases, with 16 bases lying between them. CDR3 residues: CASSVVTGNMNTEAFF. In DNA, the CDR3 is TGTGCCAGTAGTGTGGTAACAGGAAACATGAACACTGAAGCTTTCTTT.

This clone was detected only once. The chain links TRBV19 to TRBJ1-1; no firm D call. The length of the CDR3 is 15 residues. V was shortened by 7 bases and J by 0 bases, with 15 bases between the two germline ends. Germline CDR1 reads LNHDA; CDR2 reads SQIVND (reference sequence). CDR3 region: CASTAGSGLNTEAFF. In DNA, the CDR3 is TGTGCCAGTACCGCCGGGAGTGGGTTGAACACTGAAGCTTTCTTT.

This chain connects TRBV9 to TRBJ1-1, with D perhaps matching TRBD1 (6 bases). Trimming left V 4 bases short and J 3 bases short, with 16 bases between. The CDR3 is 15 residues long. Germline CDR1 reads SGDLS; CDR2 reads YYNGEE. The CDR3 DNA sequence: TGTGCCAGCAGCCCCACAGGGAGGGATGACACTGAAGCTTTCTTT. Amino acid sequence: CASSPTGRDDTEAFF.

This rearrangement joins TRBV14 to TRBJ2-1; perhaps TRBD1 as D (6 bases). V lost 3 bases and J lost 7, with 28 bases in between. CDR3 length: 19 residues. Germline V lookup: CDR1 SGHDN, CDR2 FVKESK. The CDR3 DNA sequence: TGTGCCAGCAGCCACCGGAAGGAGATGAGGGGACACCCCAGGAATGAGCAGTTCTTC. It specifies CASSHRKEMRGHPRNEQFF.

V is TRBV19 and J is TRBJ1-4; 7 bases fit TRBD1. V dropped 6 bases and J dropped 4; count of bases not matched to a gene: 5. The CDR3 covers 14 residues. Germline V gene lookup returns CDR1 LNHDA and CDR2 SQIVND (reference sequence). This CDR3 reads CASRIQGNNEKLFF. In DNA form, the CDR3 reads TGTGCCAGTAGGATACAGGGGAATAATGAAAAACTGTTTTTT.

For the CDR3, the DNA is TGCAGCGTTGAACTTTATGAAGAGACCCAGTACTTC. It is translated as CSVELYEETQYF. This sequence joins TRBV29-1 and TRBJ2-5; D ambiguous. Trimming removed 2 bases at V and 3 bases at J, with 7 bases between. CDR3 length: 12 amino acids. Looked up from germline, CDR1 is SQVTM and CDR2 is ANQGSEA.

The chain links TRBV25-1 to TRBJ1-4, with D maybe TRBD1 (5 bases). The CDR3 spans 17 residues. V dropped 4 bases and J dropped 7 bases, with 22 bases sitting between them. Germline V lookup: CDR1 MGHDK, CDR2 SYGVNS. In DNA, the CDR3 is TGTGCCAGCAGTGTCCGTCCGACTCGCTTCGGGGGTGAAAAACTGTTTTTT. It translates to CASSVRPTRFGGEKLFF.

This chain uses TRBV7-9 with TRBJ1-5, with D uncertain. The germline V gene has CDR1 SEHNR and CDR2 FQNEAQ (reference sequence). Trimming took 3 bases from V and 0 from J, leaving 3 bases between them. CDR3 size: 13 residues. The CDR3 nucleotides are TGTGCCAGCAGCTTGAATAGCAATCAGCCCCAGCATTTT. This gives the protein CASSLNSNQPQHF.

J is TRBJ2-6 and V is TRBV18; D may correspond to TRBD1 or TRBD2 (5 bases each). The CDR3 is 15 residues long. The germline CDR1 and CDR2 sequences are KGHSH and LQKENI. The V end lost 2 bases, the J end lost 0 bases, and 5 bases lay between the germline ends. CDR3 loop: CASSPGGSGANVLTF. Here the CDR3 DNA reads TGTGCCAGCTCACCAGGGGGCTCTGGGGCCAACGTCCTGACTTTC.

The rearrangement links TRBV7-2 to TRBJ2-1, with D possibly TRBD2 on 5 matching bases. The CDR3 extends over 14 amino acids. Germline assignment: CDR1 SGHTA and CDR2 FQGNSA. Trimming removed 7 bases from V and 7 bases from J, with 17 bases in between. In DNA, the CDR3 is TGTGCCAGCACCTTCCGCAGGCTAGCTAATGAGCAGTTCTTC. Translated, it gives CASTFRRLANEQFF.

The chain couples TRBV5-1 to TRBJ1-2; D call uncertain. V was clipped by 4 bases and J by 8 bases, with 21 bases between them. The germline gives CDR1 SGHRS, CDR2 YFSETQ. The CDR3 consists of 15 residues. For the CDR3, the DNA is TGCGCCAGCAGCCTGGCGGTAGACACGTCCGGGGGCTACACCTTC. The encoded protein is CASSLAVDTSGGYTF.

The rearrangement joins TRBV2 to TRBJ1-2; D uncertain. Per the germline V gene, CDR1 is SNHLY and CDR2 is FYNNEI. The CDR3 runs to 14 residues. V lost 7 bases to trimming and J lost 6 bases, with 18 bases between them. The CDR3 DNA sequence: TGTGCCAGCACGGTTTCTAGGAGGGCAGATGGCTACACCTTC. Translated, it gives CASTVSRRADGYTF.

The V gene is TRBV19, the J gene TRBJ1-5; no definite D call. Germline V gene lookup returns CDR1 LNHDA and CDR2 SQIVND (reference sequence). This CDR3 is 12 amino acids long. Trimming stripped 2 bases from V and 7 bases from J, with 6 bases between. Here the CDR3 DNA reads TGTGCCAGTAGTATATACCCGCAGCCCCAGCATTTT. Translation: CASSIYPQPQHF.

The chain combines TRBV4-2 with TRBJ2-3; the match to TRBD2 covers 13 bases. Per germline, CDR1 LGHNA and CDR2 YNFKEQ. The CDR3 runs to 15 residues. J lost 4 bases, V lost 4 bases, and 2 bases had no gene match. The CDR3 region is CASSPGLAGADTQYF. CDR3 nucleotides: TGTGCCAGCAGCCCCGGACTAGCGGGGGCAGATACGCAGTATTTT.

This clone was seen only a few times. The V gene is TRBV5-4, the J gene TRBJ2-1; TRBD1 matches 9 bases. CDR1 SGHNT and CDR2 YYREEE come from the germline V gene (reference sequence). With V trimmed by 4 bases and J by 8 bases, 10 bases remained unmatched. The CDR3 is made up of 15 amino acids. In nucleotides, the CDR3 is TGTGCCAGCAGCCGTGGACAGGGGAATTTGGATGAGCAGTTCTTC. It translates to CASSRGQGNLDEQFF.

This clone has a single count. This chain links TRBV9 with TRBJ1-3; D ambiguous. Between the trimmed V and J ends, which lost 4 bases and 0 bases, there was a span of 8 bases. The CDR3 length is 14 residues. Germline V gene lookup returns CDR1 SGDLS and CDR2 YYNGEE. The CDR3 region is CASSQATSGNTIYF. As DNA, the CDR3 is TGTGCCAGCAGCCAAGCCACCTCTGGAAACACCATATATTTT.

V gene TRBV19 combines with J gene TRBJ2-4; D is possibly TRBD1 (5 bases). Trimming removed 3 bases from V and 9 bases from J, with 18 bases in between. Looked up from germline, CDR1 is LNHDA and CDR2 is SQIVND (reference sequence). The CDR3 length is 15 residues. CDR3 sequence: CASSMEFGRQLIQYF. The CDR3 nucleotides read TGTGCCAGTAGTATGGAATTTGGCAGACAGCTCATTCAGTACTTC.

This chain joins TRBV10-2 and TRBJ1-4; D possibly corresponds to TRBD1 (6 bases). There are 14 residues in the CDR3. Germline-derived CDR1 and CDR2 are WSHSY and SAAADI. V lost 9 bases, J lost 8 bases, and 19 bases lay in between. The CDR3 nucleotides are TGCGCCAGTCGTGATACAGGCGGGGGCGAAAAACTGTTTTTT. Amino acid sequence: CASRDTGGGEKLFF.

The J gene is TRBJ2-3, the V gene TRBV27; TRBD2 agrees at 9 bases. Germline CDR1 MNHEY, CDR2 SMNVEV (reference sequence). The CDR3 runs to 16 residues. The trim removed 6 bases at V and 4 bases at J, leaving 11 bases unmatched. DNA for the CDR3: TGTGCCAGCAGGCCCTCAGGACTAGCGAGGGCAGATACGCAGTATTTT. This codes for CASRPSGLARADTQYF.

The V and J genes are TRBV5-1 and TRBJ2-1; D is possibly TRBD1 or TRBD2 (5 bases each). V lost 3 bases to trimming and J lost 5 bases, with 21 bases between them. The CDR3 runs 17 residues. Germline-derived CDR1 and CDR2 are SGHRS and YFSETQ. The CDR3: CASSSGNGALEHNEQFF. CDR3 sequence (DNA): TGCGCCAGCAGCTCCGGTAACGGGGCCCTGGAACACAATGAGCAGTTCTTC.

The J gene is TRBJ2-2, the V gene TRBV7-8; D gene ambiguous. Looked up from germline, CDR1 is SGHVS and CDR2 is FQNEAQ. The V and J ends lost 5 bases and 6 bases respectively, with 10 bases between them. The CDR3 has 13 residues. Written as DNA, the CDR3 is TGTGCCAGCAGCATAAGAAGGGCCGGGGAGCTGTTTTTT. Its translation is CASSIRRAGELFF.

The CDR3 protein is CASSERGQGTGELFF. The CDR3, as DNA: TGTGCCAGCAGTGAGAGGGGGCAAGGGACCGGGGAGCTGTTTTTT. The gene calls are TRBV2 and TRBJ2-2, with 7 bases lining up with TRBD1. With V trimmed by 3 bases and J by 5 bases, 6 bases remained unmatched. The CDR3 sequence is 15 residues long. CDR1 SNHLY and CDR2 FYNNEI come from the germline V gene.